The 22 T cell receptor beta chains below were found in one sample sequenced in a study of blood T cells in healthy people across ages. A second 7 to 11 cycle PCR used barcoded and J-beta primers. In TCRdb, the 5' RACE reads were re-called with MiXCR into one record per CDR3 protein. The sample lists approximately 810,000 distinct CDR3 sequences, 30% to 45% seen once, with under 15% in the top ten. The specimen was blood. These receptors all come from a man younger than 35 in good health.

The CDR3, as DNA: TGCAGTGCTATTTCGTTAGGCCAGGACACCGGGGAGCTGTTTTTT. Encoded protein: CSAISLGQDTGELFF. The rearrangement uses TRBV20-1 and TRBJ2-2; D ambiguous. Germline loops: CDR1 DFQATT, CDR2 SNEGSKA (reference sequence). This CDR3 has 15 residues. V dropped 4 bases and J dropped 3 bases, with 15 bases sitting between them.

About this clonotype itself: Sequence at one end of the junction differs from germline and may be a read error. The gene calls are TRBV11-2 and TRBJ2-7; 11 nucleotides match TRBD2. Near its end, the DNA agrees better with TRBJ2-5, so the J call may be wrong. This CDR3 contains 17 residues. Per the germline V gene, CDR1 is SGHAT and CDR2 is FQNNGV. CDR3 nucleotides: TGTGCCTGCAGCTTAGATACCGGGACTAGCGGAAAAGAGACCCAGTACTTC. Its protein is CACSLDTGTSGKETQYF.

The chain links TRBV5-5 to TRBJ2-1; D is uncertain. The CDR3 runs to 11 residues. Germline loops: CDR1 SGHKS, CDR2 YYEKEE (reference sequence). The V gene lost 5 bases and the J gene lost 7 bases, with 7 bases spanning the gap. CDR3 protein: CASSTSNEQFF. The CDR3 DNA is TGTGCCAGCAGTACGAGTAATGAGCAGTTCTTC.

The gene calls are TRBV6-5 and TRBJ1-1; D unresolved. CDR1 is MNHEY and CDR2 is SVGAGI in the germline V gene. This CDR3 region has 13 residues. Trimming removed 5 bases from V and 7 bases from J, with 14 bases in between. The CDR3 bases are TGTGCCAGCAGTATCGTCCCCCGGGATGAAGCTTTCTTT. It yields the protein CASSIVPRDEAFF.

This clonotype was observed a handful of times. The genes are TRBV20-1 and TRBJ2-7; D is undetermined. The V end was cut by 0 bases, the J end by 0 bases, with 12 bases between. The CDR3 has 15 residues. Germline CDR1 is DFQATT and CDR2 is SNEGSKA (reference sequence). The CDR3 bases are TGCAGTGCTAGAGATCACCGCCAAAGCTCCTACGAGCAGTACTTC. Translation: CSARDHRQSSYEQYF.

The chain uses TRBV3-1 and TRBJ2-3; possible D gene TRBD1, 5 bases. CDR1 LGHDT and CDR2 YNNKEL come from the germline V gene (reference sequence). The CDR3 covers 16 residues. Deletions cut 0 bases from V and 1 base from J, with 11 bases between. The CDR3 coding sequence is TGTGCCAGCAGCCAAGATTGGGGCATTCGCACAGATACGCAGTATTTT. It specifies CASSQDWGIRTDTQYF.

This chain links TRBV12-3 or TRBV12-4 with TRBJ2-1; D is undetermined. This CDR3 contains 13 residues. V dropped 6 bases and J dropped 5 bases, with 11 bases sitting between them. The DNA of the CDR3 is TGTGCCAGCAGACCGGTCCACCACAATGAGCAGTTCTTC. It translates to CASRPVHHNEQFF.

This clonotype appeared a few times. The V gene is TRBV28, the J gene TRBJ2-7; no definite D call. This CDR3 is 14 amino acids long. Per germline, CDR1 MDHEN and CDR2 SYDVKM. V was cut by 4 bases and J by 3 bases, with 13 bases left in between. CDR3 sequence reads: CASSSPHSDYEQYF. CDR3 nucleotides: TGTGCCAGCAGTTCCCCCCACAGCGACTACGAGCAGTACTTC.

This rearrangement joins TRBV7-2 to TRBJ1-1, with D possibly matching TRBD1 (5 bases). Trimming left V 1 base short and J 7 bases short, with 16 bases between. Germline loops: CDR1 SGHTA, CDR2 FQGNSA. The CDR3 spans 15 residues. DNA for the CDR3: TGTGCCAGCAGCTTAGGGGGACCTACCCTGGGTGAAGCTTTCTTT. Its translation: CASSLGGPTLGEAFF.

This clonotype appeared many times. This chain uses TRBV7-2 with TRBJ2-3; D not resolved. This CDR3 is 13 amino acids long. V was shortened by 5 bases and J by 4 bases, with 10 bases between the two germline ends. CDR1 is SGHTA, CDR2 FQGNSA, per germline. CDR3 sequence (DNA): TGTGCCAGCAGCATTGCAGCTCCAGATACGCAGTATTTT. This translates into CASSIAAPDTQYF.

This clonotype was detected once. Being one base from a much bigger clone, this may be a read error. The rearrangement uses TRBV7-2 and TRBJ2-3, with TRBD1 as a possible D gene (6 bases). The CDR3 is 15 residues long. Germline loops: CDR1 SGHTA, CDR2 FQGNSA. The V gene lost 5 bases and the J gene lost 2 bases, with 14 bases spanning the gap. The CDR3: CASSPGTRTTDTQYF. As DNA, the CDR3 is TGTGCCAGCAGCCCGGGGACAAGGACCACAGATACGCAGTATTTT.

J is TRBJ1-1 and V is TRBV2; 7 bases map to TRBD1. Trimming took 10 bases from V and 1 from J; bases not matched to a gene: 9. Germline V CDR1 and CDR2: SNHLY, FYNNEI. The CDR3 sequence is 14 residues long. This CDR3 reads CANSRGTENTEAFF. The CDR3 region has the DNA TGTGCCAACTCGAGGGGGACAGAGAACACTGAAGCTTTCTTT. Full variable domain (missing parts from reference TRBV2 and TRBJ1-1): EPEVTQTPSHQVTQMGQEVILRCVPISNHLYFYWYRQILGQKVEFLVSFYNNEISEKSEIFDDQFSVERPDGSNFTLKIRSTKLEDSAMYFCANSRGTENTEAFFGQGTRLTVV.

This clonotype has more than one count but fewer than ten. V and J are TRBV2 and TRBJ1-5, with D uncertain. This CDR3 is built from 15 residues. Trimming stripped 2 bases from V and 0 bases from J, with 8 bases between. Germline V gene data show CDR1 as SNHLY and CDR2 as FYNNEI. The CDR3 sequence: CASSETYFSNQPQHF. The DNA of the CDR3 is TGTGCCAGCAGTGAAACCTACTTTAGCAATCAGCCCCAGCATTTT.

In this sample, this clonotype turned up once. The rearrangement links TRBV7-9 to TRBJ1-1, with unresolved D. The CDR3 length is 12 residues. The V and J ends lost 6 bases and 1 base respectively, with 6 bases between them. The germline CDR1 and CDR2 sequences are SEHNR and FQNEAQ (reference sequence). The CDR3 reads CASRERNTEAFF. The CDR3 nucleotides read TGTGCCAGCAGGGAAAGGAACACTGAAGCTTTCTTT.

This clonotype appeared a few times. The V call is TRBV9, the J call TRBJ2-3; TRBD1 agrees at 11 bases. V was pared by 4 bases and J by 4 bases, with 11 bases of the junction left unmatched. The CDR3 loop spans 17 amino acids. Germline CDR1 SGDLS, CDR2 YYNGEE. The CDR3 coding sequence is TGTGCCAGCAGCCCTAGTAGTCGGACAGGGGGCGCAGATACGCAGTATTTT. This gives the protein CASSPSSRTGGADTQYF.

This clonotype showed up just a few times. The chain joins TRBV5-6 to TRBJ1-4, with D hard to call. V lost 0 bases and J 7 bases, leaving 4 bases between the germline ends. The germline CDR1 and CDR2 sequences are SGHDT and YYEEEE. The CDR3 runs 12 residues. Here the CDR3 DNA reads TGTGCCAGCAGCTTGGGAATTGAAAAACTGTTTTTT. Translation: CASSLGIEKLFF.

The chain recombines TRBV24-1 with TRBJ2-3; D is unresolved. V was trimmed by 2 bases and J by 4 bases, leaving 9 bases between them. CDR3 size: 14 residues. Looked up from germline, CDR1 is KGHDR and CDR2 is SFDVKD. DNA for the CDR3: TGTGCCACCAGTGATTGGGCGTCATCAGATACGCAGTATTTT. Its protein is CATSDWASSDTQYF.

The CDR3 DNA sequence: TGCAGTGCTTATCCCCTGTCAGGACAAGAGACCCAGTACTTC. It codes for CSAYPLSGQETQYF. The V call is TRBV20-1, the J call TRBJ2-5; D unclear. The CDR3 is 14 amino acids. The ends were cut back, 5 bases at V and 2 bases at J, with 15 bases in the middle. The germline CDR1 and CDR2 sequences are DFQATT and SNEGSKA (reference sequence).

This sequence joins TRBV12-1 and TRBJ2-4; TRBD2 is the table's D call and was not checked against the DNA. The closer fit of TRBJ2-7 to the DNA end suggests the J call may be wrong. TRBV12-1 is noted as a pseudogene. CDR3 length: 13 amino acids. CDR3 region: CASSFGSSCEQYF. CDR3 in DNA: TGTGCCAGCAGCTTTGGGTCCTCCTGCGAGCAGTACTTC.

This clonotype was seen ten or more times. The CDR3, as DNA: TGTGCCAGCAGTTTTTTAAATGAGCAGTTCTTC. Its translation: CASSFLNEQFF. J is TRBJ2-1 and V is TRBV12-3 or TRBV12-4; no definite D call. Trimming left V 3 bases short and J 7 bases short, with 4 bases between. The CDR3 loop spans 11 amino acids.

The chain couples TRBV27 to TRBJ2-7; the D is unclear. Trimming removed 2 bases at V and 1 base at J, with 9 bases between. The CDR3 is made up of 14 amino acids. CDR1 and CDR2 (germline): MNHEY, SMNVEV (reference sequence). CDR3 in amino acids: CASSLKTHSYEQYF. The CDR3 nucleotides read TGTGCCAGCAGTTTAAAAACCCATTCCTACGAGCAGTACTTC.

The chain joins TRBV4-3 to TRBJ1-5; D unclear. Trimming stripped 6 bases from V and 0 bases from J, with 12 bases between. The CDR3 has 15 amino acids. The germline V gene has CDR1 LGHNA and CDR2 YSLEER. CDR3 nucleotide sequence: TGCGCCAGCAGGCATACAGCGAGTAGCAATCAGCCCCAGCATTTT. As protein: CASRHTASSNQPQHF.